Presented here are 5 T cell receptor beta chains from one specimen sequenced in a study of breast tumors, draining lymph nodes, adjacent tissues. TCRdb re-derived calls from the multiplex PCR reads in MiXCR, one entry per CDR3 protein. The data contain about 6,600 distinct CDR3 sequences, over 40% of them seen just once; the ten biggest clones take up about 42%. Specimen: tumor-adjacent breast tissue. The receptors derive from a female donor with breast cancer. Some clones in this sample may be carry-over from other donors' samples.

This clonotype is medium-sized within its sample. V gene TRBV7-9 combines with J gene TRBJ2-5, with D perhaps matching TRBD1 (5 bases). The CDR3 sequence is 14 residues long. Trimming stripped 8 bases from V and 5 bases from J, with 18 bases between. Germline V gives CDR1 SEHNR, CDR2 FQNEAQ (reference sequence). The CDR3 protein is CASQGKGPRETQYF. CDR3 bases: TGTGCCAGCCAAGGGAAGGGGCCAAGGGAGACCCAGTACTTC.

The J gene is TRBJ1-2, the V gene TRBV20-1; perhaps TRBD1 as D (5 bases). CDR3 length equals 13 residues. From germline, CDR1 is DFQATT and CDR2 SNEGSKA (reference sequence). Trimming removed 1 base at V and 3 bases at J, with 9 bases between. In DNA, the CDR3 is TGCAGTGCTAGAGGCAGGGTAGACTATGGCTACACCTTC. It specifies CSARGRVDYGYTF.

This clonotype was recorded at least ten times. The rearrangement uses TRBV9 and TRBJ2-6; perhaps TRBD1 as D (5 bases). Trimming pared 0 bases from V and 4 bases from J, leaving 14 bases between. Germline V lookup: CDR1 SGDLS, CDR2 YYNGEE. There are 17 residues in the CDR3. Here the CDR3 reads CASSVEAGWTGANVLTF. DNA of the CDR3: TGTGCCAGCAGCGTAGAGGCAGGGTGGACCGGGGCCAACGTCCTGACTTTC.

This clonotype came up many times. The chain uses TRBV7-2 and TRBJ2-2; TRBD2 aligns across 7 bases. The CDR3 length is 15 residues. J was trimmed by 6 bases and V by 6 bases; bases with no gene match: 10. Germline CDR1 and CDR2: SGHTA and FQGNSA. The CDR3 nucleotides are TGTGCCAGCAGGGTAGCGGGCAGAGGTCCCGGGGAGCTGTTTTTT. This sequence encodes CASRVAGRGPGELFF.

This chain uses TRBV10-1 with TRBJ1-6; 10 nucleotides agree with TRBD1. V lost 6 bases and J lost 0; bases outside the gene matches: 2. Germline V gene sequence: CDR1 WNHNN, CDR2 SYGVQD (reference sequence). This CDR3 is built from 16 residues. The CDR3 here is CASRGTGVSYNSPLHF. The CDR3 DNA reads as TGCGCCAGCAGGGGGACAGGGGTCTCCTATAATTCACCCCTCCACTTT.